What follows describes a single T cell receptor (beta chain). No antigen is known for it. The assay was immunoSEQ multiplex PCR, and TCRdb's table has in-frame clones only and misses some. The sample gives 2 million to 2.5 million clones, roughly 93% of which show up once; 0.39% is in the top ten. These data come from a study of shared clonotypes between healthy human individuals. For the study at large: Each donor's CD8 memory used one plate, CD8 naive two, each CD4 subset three. Study observations and caveats: Sharing of clonotypes among donors was expected to vary with sequencing depth. When naive CD4 clonotypes were compared across a few donors, approximately 4.9% were shared.

CDR1 is LNHDA and CDR2 is SQIVND in the germline V gene (reference sequence). The V end was cut by 10 bases, the J end by 6 bases, with 13 bases between. The CDR3 loop spans 12 amino acids. The genes are TRBV19 and TRBJ1-5; unclear D gene. Sequencing input: naive CD4+ T cells from PBMCs. Specified subset: CD45RA+ positively selected. This receptor was identified in a man younger than 30 in good health. Some clones in this sample may be carry-over from other donors' samples. The CDR3, as DNA: TGTGCCACGACCGAGTTAGGTCAGCCCCAGCATTTT. This encodes CATTELGQPQHF.